This T cell receptor beta chain was retrieved from a study of Ad26.COV2.S vaccination and SARS-CoV-2 variants (dated by TCRdb to about 2021). About the full investigation: Donors in the vaccine arm were drawn from COV1001, a multicentre, randomized, double-blind, placebo-controlled phase I-IIa trial testing Ad26.COV2.S in healthy adults. Ad26.COV2.S was given intramuscularly at 5x10^10 or 1x10^11 viral particles, as a single shot or as two shots 56 days apart. Sequencing of the TCRbeta repertoire served to evaluate the specificity and breadth of SARS-CoV-2-reactive T cell receptors following Ad26.COV2.S vaccination. A total of approximately 30 samples were included in the TCR-sequenced set, comprising approximately 20 Ad26.COV2.S vaccine recipients, 5 placebo recipients and 8 SARS-CoV-2 convalescent individuals. Trial participants were randomized into five groups of five: low-dose or high-dose Ad26.COV2.S given once or twice, or placebo on both occasions. Blinding of investigators to trial group allocation was maintained during experiments and outcome assessment.

The CDR1 and CDR2 encoded by the germline V gene (reference sequence) are SEHNR and FQNEAQ. V and J lose 0 bases and 6 bases, and a span of 6 bases separates them. Measured from the cysteine to the phenylalanine, the CDR3 is 13 residues long. The read is trimmed to its CDR3 DNA, 39 bases read in frame from base 1. The paper's findings and limits, for the study overall: The study was not powered for comparison of responses between vaccine doses or regimens. Vaccine and placebo recipients had comparable non-spike TCR breadth, which fits with the vaccine containing only spike. The authors noted that the TCR breadth and depth analyses may have underestimated total T cell responses. After vaccination, substantial breadth of spike-specific CD8+ and CD4+ T cell responses was reported. Higher spike-specific TCR breadth was observed in Ad26.COV2.S recipients than in placebo recipients (P = 0.0014).

The meaning of the sample's treatment or condition label: over 15 received Ad26.COV2.S at low or high dose, single or two shots; 5 received placebo; per-sample allocation not given. Repertoires of vaccine and placebo recipients were sequenced from samples taken on day 63 after the first injection. Between 29 July and 7 August 2020, Cohort 1b enrolled about 27 adults aged 18-55 years at one site in Boston, USA. Ad26.COV2.S was a replication-incompetent adenovirus type 26 vector expressing a prefusion-stabilized SARS-CoV-2 spike protein from the original Wuhan strain. This clone was observed once. Its antigen remains undetermined. Base quality data are lacking; no much larger clone is found one base away. TCRbeta CDR3 regions were sequenced with the immunoSEQ Assay. After extraction, genomic DNA underwent amplification by bias-controlled multiplex PCR, followed by high-throughput sequencing. In the authors' own workflow: Collapsing and filtering of sequences were performed to quantify the absolute abundance of each unique TCRbeta CDR3 region. T cell fraction was estimated by normalizing TCRbeta template counts to usable DNA, with usable DNA measured through amplification of reference genes found in all nucleated cells. Repertoire TCRs were annotated as SARS-CoV-2-specific by exact matching of V gene, CDR3 amino acid sequence and J gene to a known reactive TCR set. The reference SARS-CoV-2 TCR set was obtained from MIRA and was filtered for enrichment in COVID-19-positive ImmuneCODE repertoires, whereby public or cross-reactive TCRs were removed. Based on the MIRA antigens, annotated TCRs were further analysed at the level of specific ORF or position within ORF. Breadth was defined as annotated unique rearrangements over total unique productive rearrangements; depth was the summed frequency of those rearrangements. Two-sided Wilcoxon rank-sum tests were applied when comparing TCR breadth between groups. The clones in this table, taken by TCRdb from immuneACCESS, are in-frame only. Not every clone is retained; where verified, under half of the shortfall comes from an unresolved V gene, and the cause of the rest is unknown. V, J and clone size reflect that table, while D and trimming were determined from the DNA. Counted in this sample were roughly 500,000 clones; approximately 90% of them appeared once. The top ten constitute around 13% of the sample.

The chain is encoded by TRBV7-9 joined to TRBJ1-5; a weak D assignment points to TRBD1 (5 bases agree). Material: peripheral blood, obtained in a trial of Ad26.COV2.S vaccine versus placebo. The sequence was collected from a person aged 18-60 years who received the Ad26.COV2.S COVID-19 vaccine or a placebo. The encoded CDR3 is CASSLAGGQPQHF. The DNA reads TGTGCCAGCAGCTTAGCGGGGGGTCAGCCCCAGCATTTT.